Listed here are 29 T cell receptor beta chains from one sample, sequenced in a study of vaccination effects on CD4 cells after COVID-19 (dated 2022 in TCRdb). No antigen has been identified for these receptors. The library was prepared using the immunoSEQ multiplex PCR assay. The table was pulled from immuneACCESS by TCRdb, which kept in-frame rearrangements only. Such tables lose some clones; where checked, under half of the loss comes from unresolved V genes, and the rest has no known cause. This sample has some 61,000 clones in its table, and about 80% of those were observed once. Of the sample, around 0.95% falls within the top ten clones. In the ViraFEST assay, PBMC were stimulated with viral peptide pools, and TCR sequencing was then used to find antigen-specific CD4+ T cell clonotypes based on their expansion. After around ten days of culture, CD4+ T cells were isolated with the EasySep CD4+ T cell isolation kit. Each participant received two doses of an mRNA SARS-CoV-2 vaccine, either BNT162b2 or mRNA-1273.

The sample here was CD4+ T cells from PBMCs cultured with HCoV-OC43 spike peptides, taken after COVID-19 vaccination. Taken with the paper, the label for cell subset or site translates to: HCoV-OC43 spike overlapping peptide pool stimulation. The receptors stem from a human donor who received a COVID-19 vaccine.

The CDR3 bases are TGTGCCAGCAGCCAAGTGCCATCCCTGGGGCAGCCCCAGCATTTT. It yields the protein CASSQVPSLGQPQHF. The V gene is TRBV3-1 (or the pseudogene TRBV3-2), the J gene TRBJ1-5; no firm D call. This CDR3 region has 15 residues. The V end lost 1 base, the J end lost 7 bases, and 14 bases lay between the germline ends. Per germline, CDR1 LGHDT and CDR2 YNNKEL (reference sequence).

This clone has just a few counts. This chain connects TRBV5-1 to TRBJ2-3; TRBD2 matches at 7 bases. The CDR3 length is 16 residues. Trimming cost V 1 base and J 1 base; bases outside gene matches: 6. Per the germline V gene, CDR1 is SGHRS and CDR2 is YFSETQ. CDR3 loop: CASSLLTGGGTDTQYF. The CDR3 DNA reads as TGCGCCAGCAGCTTGCTTACGGGGGGTGGCACAGATACGCAGTATTTT.

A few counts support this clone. The DNA of the CDR3 is TGCGCCAGCAGATTCCTAGCGGGGGGGAACACCGGGGAGCTGTTTTTT. This translates into CASRFLAGGNTGELFF. The gene calls are TRBV5-1 and TRBJ2-2; TRBD2 matches 11 bases. Germline V gene lookup returns CDR1 SGHRS and CDR2 YFSETQ. This CDR3 comprises 16 residues. Trimming at V came to 5 bases and at J to 1 base, leaving 4 bases not matched to a gene.

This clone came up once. The CDR3 nucleotides are TGTGCCACCAACCTATCCGGGCCAGCGGAGGATAGCAATCAGCCCCAGCATTTT. Its protein product is CATNLSGPAEDSNQPQHF. This chain connects TRBV19 to TRBJ1-5, with no clear D. Germline V gives CDR1 LNHDA, CDR2 SQIVND (reference sequence). V dropped 10 bases and J dropped 0 bases, with 25 bases sitting between them. The CDR3 sequence is 18 residues long.

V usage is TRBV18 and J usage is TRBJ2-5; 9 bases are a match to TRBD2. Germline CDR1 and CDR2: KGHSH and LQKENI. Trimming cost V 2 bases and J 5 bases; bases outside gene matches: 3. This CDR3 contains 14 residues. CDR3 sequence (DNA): TGTGCCAGCTCACCAGGCGGGGGGGCGGAGACCCAGTACTTC. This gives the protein CASSPGGGAETQYF.

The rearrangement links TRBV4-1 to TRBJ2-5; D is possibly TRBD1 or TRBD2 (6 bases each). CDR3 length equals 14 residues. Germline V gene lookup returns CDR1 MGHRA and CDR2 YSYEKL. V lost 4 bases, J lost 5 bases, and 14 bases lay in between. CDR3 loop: CASSPVRGAETQYF. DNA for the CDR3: TGCGCCAGCAGCCCCGTTAGGGGGGCCGAGACCCAGTACTTC.

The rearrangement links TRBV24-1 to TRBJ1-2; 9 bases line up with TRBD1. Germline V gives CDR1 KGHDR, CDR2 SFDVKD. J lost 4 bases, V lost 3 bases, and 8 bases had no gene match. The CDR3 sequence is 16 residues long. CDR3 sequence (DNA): TGTGCCACCAGTGATCATACAGGGGGCATCGGCTATGGCTACACCTTC. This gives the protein CATSDHTGGIGYGYTF.

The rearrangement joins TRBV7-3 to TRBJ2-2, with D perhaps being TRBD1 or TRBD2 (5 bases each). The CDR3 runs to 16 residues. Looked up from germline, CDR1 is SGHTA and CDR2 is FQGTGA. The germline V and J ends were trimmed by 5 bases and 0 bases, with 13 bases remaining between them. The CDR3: CASSLGTVANTGELFF. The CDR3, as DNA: TGTGCCAGCAGCCTGGGGACGGTCGCGAACACCGGGGAGCTGTTTTTT.

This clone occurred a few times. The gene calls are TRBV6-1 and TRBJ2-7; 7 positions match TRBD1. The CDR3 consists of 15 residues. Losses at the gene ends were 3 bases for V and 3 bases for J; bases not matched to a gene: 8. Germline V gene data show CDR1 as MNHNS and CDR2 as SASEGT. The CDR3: CASSDRRGFFYEQYV. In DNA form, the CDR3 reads TGTGCCAGCAGTGATCGCAGGGGGTTTTTCTACGAGCAGTACGTC.

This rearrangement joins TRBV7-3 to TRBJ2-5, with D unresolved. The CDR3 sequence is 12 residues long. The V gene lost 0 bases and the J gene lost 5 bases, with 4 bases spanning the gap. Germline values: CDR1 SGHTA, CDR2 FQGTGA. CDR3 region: CASSLTTETQYF. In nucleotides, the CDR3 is TGTGCCAGCAGCTTAACGACGGAGACCCAGTACTTC.

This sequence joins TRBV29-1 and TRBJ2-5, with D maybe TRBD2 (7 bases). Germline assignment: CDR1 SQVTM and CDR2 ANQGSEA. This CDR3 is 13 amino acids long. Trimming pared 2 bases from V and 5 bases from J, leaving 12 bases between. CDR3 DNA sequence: TGCAGCGTTGAAAGGGGGGGGTTGGAGACCCAGTACTTC. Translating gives CSVERGGLETQYF.

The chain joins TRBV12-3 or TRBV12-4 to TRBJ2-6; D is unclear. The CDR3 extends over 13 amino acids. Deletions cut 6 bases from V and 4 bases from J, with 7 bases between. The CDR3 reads CASSTVGANVLTF. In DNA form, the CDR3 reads TGTGCCAGCAGCACGGTAGGGGCCAACGTCCTGACTTTC.

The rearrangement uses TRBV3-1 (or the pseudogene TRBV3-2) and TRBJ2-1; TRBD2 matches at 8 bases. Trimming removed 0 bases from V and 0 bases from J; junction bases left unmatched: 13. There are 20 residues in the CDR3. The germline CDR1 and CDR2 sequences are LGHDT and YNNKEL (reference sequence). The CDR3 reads CASSQESGGRVPSSYNEQFF. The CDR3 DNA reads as TGTGCCAGCAGCCAAGAATCGGGGGGGCGTGTGCCAAGCTCCTACAATGAGCAGTTCTTC.

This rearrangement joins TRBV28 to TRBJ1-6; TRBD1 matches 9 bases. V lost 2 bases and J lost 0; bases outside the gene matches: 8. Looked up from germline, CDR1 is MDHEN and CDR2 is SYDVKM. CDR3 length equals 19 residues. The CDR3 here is CASSLVDRGYLSYNSPLHF. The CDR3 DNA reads TGTGCCAGCAGTTTAGTTGACAGGGGGTACCTCTCCTATAATTCACCCCTCCACTTT.

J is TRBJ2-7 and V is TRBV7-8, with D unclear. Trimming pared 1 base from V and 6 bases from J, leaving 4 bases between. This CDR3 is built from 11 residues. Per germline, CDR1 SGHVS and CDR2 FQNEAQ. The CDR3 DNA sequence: TGTGCCAGCAGCTTAGGCCGCGAGCAGTACGTC. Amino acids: CASSLGREQYV.

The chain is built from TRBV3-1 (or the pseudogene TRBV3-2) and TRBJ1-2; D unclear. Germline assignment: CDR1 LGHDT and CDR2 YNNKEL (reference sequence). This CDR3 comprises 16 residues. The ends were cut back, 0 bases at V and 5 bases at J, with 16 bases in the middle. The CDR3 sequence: CASSQDYPRSIYGYTF. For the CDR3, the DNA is TGTGCCAGCAGCCAAGATTATCCAAGGTCGATTTATGGCTACACCTTC.

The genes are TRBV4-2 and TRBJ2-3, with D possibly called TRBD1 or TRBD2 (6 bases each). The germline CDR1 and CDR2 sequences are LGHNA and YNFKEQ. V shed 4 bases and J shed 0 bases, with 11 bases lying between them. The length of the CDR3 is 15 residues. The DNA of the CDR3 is TGTGCCAGCAGCCTCGGGGGCACTAGCACAGATACGCAGTATTTT. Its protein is CASSLGGTSTDTQYF.

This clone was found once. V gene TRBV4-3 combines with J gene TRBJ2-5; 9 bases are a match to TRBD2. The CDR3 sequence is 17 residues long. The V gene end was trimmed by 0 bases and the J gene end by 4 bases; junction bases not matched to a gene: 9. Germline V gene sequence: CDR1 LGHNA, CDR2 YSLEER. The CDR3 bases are TGCGCCAGCAGCCAAGAGGGGCGGGGGGGGGTCCGAGAGACCCAGTACTTC. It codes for CASSQEGRGGVRETQYF.

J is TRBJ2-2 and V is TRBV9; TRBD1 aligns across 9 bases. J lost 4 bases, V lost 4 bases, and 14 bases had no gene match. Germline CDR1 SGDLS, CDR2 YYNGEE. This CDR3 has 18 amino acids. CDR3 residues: CASSSPGTGRRVTGELFF. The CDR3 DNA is TGTGCCAGCAGCTCGCCCGGGACAGGGAGGCGGGTCACCGGGGAGCTGTTTTTT.

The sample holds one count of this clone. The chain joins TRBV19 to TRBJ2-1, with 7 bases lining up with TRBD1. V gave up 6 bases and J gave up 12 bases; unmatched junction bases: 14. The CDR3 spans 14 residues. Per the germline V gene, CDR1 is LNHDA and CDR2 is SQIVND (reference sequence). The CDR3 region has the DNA TGTGCCAGTAGCCCGACAGGGCTCCCTGCCGGGCAGTTCTTC. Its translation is CASSPTGLPAGQFF.

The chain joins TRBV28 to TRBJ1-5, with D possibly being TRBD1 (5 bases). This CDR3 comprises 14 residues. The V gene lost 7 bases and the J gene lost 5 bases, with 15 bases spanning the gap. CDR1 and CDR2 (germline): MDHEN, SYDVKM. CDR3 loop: CASTLGAIDQPQHF. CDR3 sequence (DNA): TGTGCCAGCACCCTCGGGGCTATCGATCAGCCCCAGCATTTT.

Here the CDR3 DNA reads TGTGCCAGCAGCGAGACAGCTAATCAGCCCCAGCATTTT. Its translation is CASSETANQPQHF. The chain combines TRBV4-2 with TRBJ1-5; tentatively, D is TRBD1 (5 bases). The V gene lost 5 bases and the J gene lost 4 bases, with 9 bases spanning the gap. The CDR3 totals 13 residues. Germline loops: CDR1 LGHNA, CDR2 YNFKEQ.

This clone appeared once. CDR3 amino acids: CSVDPIGPDTQYF. The DNA for the CDR3 is TGCAGCGTTGACCCAATAGGGCCAGATACGCAGTATTTT. This chain connects TRBV29-1 to TRBJ2-3, with D uncertain. Trimming took 3 bases from V and 4 from J, leaving 11 bases between them. This CDR3 spans 13 amino acids. CDR1 is SQVTM and CDR2 is ANQGSEA in the germline V gene.

CDR3 coding DNA: TGTGCCAGCAGTGAAACCGTCGATGGACAAGAGACCCAGTACTTC. Translation gives CASSETVDGQETQYF. This chain uses TRBV6-1 with TRBJ2-5; no definite D call. Germline CDR1 reads MNHNS; CDR2 reads SASEGT. Trimming shortened V by 2 bases and J by 2 bases, and 12 bases separated the two germline ends. The CDR3 is made up of 15 amino acids.

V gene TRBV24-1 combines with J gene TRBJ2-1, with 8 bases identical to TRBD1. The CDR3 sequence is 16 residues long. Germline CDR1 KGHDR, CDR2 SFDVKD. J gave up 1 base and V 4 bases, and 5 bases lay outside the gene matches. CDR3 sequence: CATSELTGASYNEQFF. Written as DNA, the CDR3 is TGTGCCACCAGTGAATTGACAGGGGCGTCCTACAATGAGCAGTTCTTC.

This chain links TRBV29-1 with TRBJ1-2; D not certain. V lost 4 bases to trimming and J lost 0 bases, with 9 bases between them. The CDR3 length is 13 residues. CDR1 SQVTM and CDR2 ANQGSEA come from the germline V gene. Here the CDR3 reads CSVGVQANYGYTF. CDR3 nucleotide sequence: TGCAGCGTTGGGGTGCAGGCTAACTATGGCTACACCTTC.

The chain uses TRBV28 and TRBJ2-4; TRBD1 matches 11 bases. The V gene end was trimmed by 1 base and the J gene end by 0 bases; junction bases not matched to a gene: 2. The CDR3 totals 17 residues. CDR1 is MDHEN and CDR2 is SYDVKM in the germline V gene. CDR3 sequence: CASSLSGQGAAKNIQYF. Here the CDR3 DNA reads TGTGCCAGCAGTTTATCCGGACAGGGGGCAGCCAAAAACATTCAGTACTTC.

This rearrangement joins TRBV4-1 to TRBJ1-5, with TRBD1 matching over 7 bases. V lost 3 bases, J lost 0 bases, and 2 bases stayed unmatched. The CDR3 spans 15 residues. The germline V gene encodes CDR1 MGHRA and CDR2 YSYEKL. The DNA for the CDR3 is TGCGCCAGCAGCCAGAACAGGGGTAGCAATCAGCCCCAGCATTTT. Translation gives CASSQNRGSNQPQHF.

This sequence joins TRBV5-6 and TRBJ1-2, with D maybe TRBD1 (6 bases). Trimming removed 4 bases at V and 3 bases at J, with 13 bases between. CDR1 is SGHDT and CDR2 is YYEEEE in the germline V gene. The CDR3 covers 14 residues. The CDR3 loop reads CASSPTGIHYGYTF. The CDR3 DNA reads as TGTGCCAGCAGCCCCACAGGGATTCACTATGGCTACACCTTC.